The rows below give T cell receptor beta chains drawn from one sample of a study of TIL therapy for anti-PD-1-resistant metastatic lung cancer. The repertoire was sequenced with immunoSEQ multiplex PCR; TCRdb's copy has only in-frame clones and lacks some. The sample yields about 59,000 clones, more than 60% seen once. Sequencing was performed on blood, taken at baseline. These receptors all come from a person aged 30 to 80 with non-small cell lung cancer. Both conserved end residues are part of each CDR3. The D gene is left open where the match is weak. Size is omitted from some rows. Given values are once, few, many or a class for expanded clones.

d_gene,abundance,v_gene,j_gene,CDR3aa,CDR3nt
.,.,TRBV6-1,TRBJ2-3,CASSLGKGTQYF,TGTGCCAGCAGTCTGGGGAAGGGTACGCAGTATTTT
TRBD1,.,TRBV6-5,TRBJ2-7,CASSQQGYEQYF,TGTGCCAGCAGTCAACAGGGGTACGAGCAGTACTTC
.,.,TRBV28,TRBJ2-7,CASSPGNRVYEQYF,TGTGCCAGCAGTCCGGGCAACCGGGTCTACGAGCAGTACTTC
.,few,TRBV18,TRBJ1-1,CASSPRQGEAFF,TGTGCCAGCTCACCAAGGCAGGGAGAAGCTTTCTTT
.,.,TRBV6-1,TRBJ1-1,CASSSQGQTEAFF,TGTGCCAGCAGTTCTCAGGGCCAAACTGAAGCTTTCTTT
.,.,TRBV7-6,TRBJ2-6,CASSLARQSVLTF,TGTGCCAGCAGCTTAGCAAGGCAGAGCGTCCTGACTTTC
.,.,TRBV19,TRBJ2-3,CASSIGGSSTDTQYF,TGTGCCAGTAGTATTGGGGGGTCTAGCACAGATACGCAGTATTTT
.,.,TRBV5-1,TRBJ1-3,CASSLHLSSSGNTIYF,TGCGCCAGCAGCTTGCATTTGTCAAGCTCTGGAAACACCATATATTTT
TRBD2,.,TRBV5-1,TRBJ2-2,CASMSSGTGELFF,TGCGCCAGCATGTCTAGCGGGACCGGGGAGCTGTTTTTT
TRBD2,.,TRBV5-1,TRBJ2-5,CASSGLVEETQYF,TGCGCCAGCAGCGGACTAGTAGAAGAGACCCAGTACTTC
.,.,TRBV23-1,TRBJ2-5,CASSQSYGTHLETQYF,TGCGCCAGCAGTCAATCGTACGGGACACATTTAGAGACCCAGTACTTC
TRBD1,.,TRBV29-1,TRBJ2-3,CSVEGAGGHTDTQYF,TGCAGCGTTGAAGGAGCAGGGGGCCACACAGATACGCAGTATTTT
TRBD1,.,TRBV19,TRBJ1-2,CASSTTGGDGYTF,TGTGCCAGTAGTACGACAGGGGGAGATGGCTACACCTTC
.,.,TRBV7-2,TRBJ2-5,CASSLVWLADSQGQETQYF,TGTGCCAGCAGCTTAGTGTGGCTAGCGGACAGTCAGGGTCAAGAGACCCAGTACTTC
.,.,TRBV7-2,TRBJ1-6,CASSLAPQGSDSPLHF,TGTGCCAGCAGCTTAGCCCCCCAGGGGAGCGATTCACCCCTCCACTTT
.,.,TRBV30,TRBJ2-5,CAWSTPTSFQETQYF,TGTGCCTGGAGTACCCCCACTAGTTTCCAAGAGACCCAGTACTTC
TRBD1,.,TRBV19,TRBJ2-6,CASSPGTGEIAGANVLTF,TGTGCCAGTAGTCCGGGGACAGGGGAAATCGCTGGGGCCAACGTCCTGACTTTC
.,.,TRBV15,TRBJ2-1,CATSIYGAGGYNEQFF,TGTGCCACCAGCATCTATGGGGCAGGCGGATACAATGAGCAGTTCTTC
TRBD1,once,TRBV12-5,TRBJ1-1,CASGLVLAGGRTEAFF,TGTGCTAGTGGTTTGGTATTGGCAGGGGGCCGCACTGAAGCTTTCTTT
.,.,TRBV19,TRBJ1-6,CASSAIGVRVLHF,TGTGCCAGTAGTGCTATCGGGGTAAGGGTTCTCCACTTT
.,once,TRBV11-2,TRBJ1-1,CASSFGTRNTEAFF,TGTGCCAGCAGTTTCGGGACAAGGAACACTGAAGCTTTCTTT
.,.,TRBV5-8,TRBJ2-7,CASSAGSSYEQYF,TGTGCCAGCAGCGCCGGGAGTTCCTACGAGCAGTACTTC
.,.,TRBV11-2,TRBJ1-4,CASSSSSGGNEKLFF,TGTGCCAGCAGCTCCAGTTCCGGCGGGAATGAAAAACTGTTTTTT
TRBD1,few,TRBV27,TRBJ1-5,CASAGTGNQPQHF,TGTGCCAGCGCAGGGACAGGCAATCAGCCCCAGCATTTT
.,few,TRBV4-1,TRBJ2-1,CASSPVSRGGESHNEQFF,TGCGCCAGCAGCCCAGTTAGTAGGGGGGGAGAGAGTCACAATGAGCAGTTCTTC
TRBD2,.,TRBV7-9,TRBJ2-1,CASSWGGNEQFF,TGTGCCAGCAGCTGGGGGGGCAATGAGCAGTTCTTC
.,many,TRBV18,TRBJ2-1,CASSPGASPPFF,TGTGCCAGCTCACCAGGGGCCTCACCCCCGTTCTTC
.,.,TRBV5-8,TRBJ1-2,CASSFTQGRGYGYTF,TGTGCCAGCAGCTTCACCCAGGGAAGGGGGTATGGCTACACCTTC
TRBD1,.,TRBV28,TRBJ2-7,CASNRQGTYEQYF,TGTGCCAGCAATCGACAGGGTACCTACGAGCAGTACTTC
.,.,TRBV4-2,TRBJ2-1,CASSQDLILADNIDEQFF,TGTGCCAGCAGCCAAGATCTGATCCTAGCCGACAATATTGATGAGCAGTTCTTC
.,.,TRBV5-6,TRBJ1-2,CASSLHREFNYGYTF,TGTGCCAGCAGCTTGCACAGGGAATTTAACTATGGCTACACCTTC
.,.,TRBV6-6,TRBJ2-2,CASSTRTGELFF,TGTGCCAGCAGTACCCGGACCGGGGAGCTGTTTTTT
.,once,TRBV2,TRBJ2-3,CASSRGTPGTQYF,TGTGCCAGCAGTCGCGGGACTCCTGGTACGCAGTATTTT
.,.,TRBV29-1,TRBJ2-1,CSVEDRGSEQFF,TGCAGCGTTGAAGATCGAGGAAGTGAGCAGTTCTTC
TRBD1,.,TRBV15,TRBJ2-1,CATRGDRSSYNEQFF,TGTGCCACCCGCGGGGACAGGAGCTCCTACAATGAGCAGTTCTTC
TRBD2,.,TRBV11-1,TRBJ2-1,CASSLVAGIYNEQFF,TGTGCCAGCAGCTTAGTAGCGGGAATCTACAATGAGCAGTTCTTC
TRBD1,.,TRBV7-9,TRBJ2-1,CASSLHRDRAYNEQFF,TGTGCCAGCAGCCTTCATAGGGACAGGGCCTACAATGAGCAGTTCTTC
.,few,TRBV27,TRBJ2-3,CASSSPSGQGLGTDTQYF,TGTGCCAGCAGTTCTCCTAGCGGCCAGGGGTTGGGCACAGATACGCAGTATTTT
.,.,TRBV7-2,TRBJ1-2,CASSLGPDGYTF,TGTGCCAGCAGCTTGGGCCCCGATGGCTACACCTTC
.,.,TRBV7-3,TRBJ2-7,CASSFLQRNYEQYF,TGTGCCAGCAGCTTTTTACAGCGGAACTACGAGCAGTACTTC
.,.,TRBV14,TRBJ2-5,CASSRGTRGTQYF,TGTGCCAGCAGCCGCGGGACTCGCGGGACCCAGTACTTC
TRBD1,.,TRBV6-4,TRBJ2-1,CASSDTTGDNEQFF,TGTGCCAGCAGTGATACGACAGGGGACAATGAGCAGTTCTTC
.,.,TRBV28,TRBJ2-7,CASSEVRHSGEQYF,TGTGCCAGCAGTGAAGTCCGTCATTCGGGCGAGCAGTACTTC
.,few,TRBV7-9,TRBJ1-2,CASSLLKGVDYGYTF,TGTGCCAGCAGCTTACTGAAGGGGGTTGACTATGGCTACACCTTC
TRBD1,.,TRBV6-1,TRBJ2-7,CASSENRGYEQYF,TGTGCCAGCAGTGAAAACAGGGGTTACGAGCAGTACTTC
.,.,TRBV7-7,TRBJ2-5,CASSLQDGQETQYF,TGTGCCAGCAGCTTACAGGACGGGCAAGAGACCCAGTACTTC
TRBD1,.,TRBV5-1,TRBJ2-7,CASSLAGQGDEQYF,TGCGCCAGCAGCTTGGCTGGGCAGGGGGACGAGCAGTACTTC